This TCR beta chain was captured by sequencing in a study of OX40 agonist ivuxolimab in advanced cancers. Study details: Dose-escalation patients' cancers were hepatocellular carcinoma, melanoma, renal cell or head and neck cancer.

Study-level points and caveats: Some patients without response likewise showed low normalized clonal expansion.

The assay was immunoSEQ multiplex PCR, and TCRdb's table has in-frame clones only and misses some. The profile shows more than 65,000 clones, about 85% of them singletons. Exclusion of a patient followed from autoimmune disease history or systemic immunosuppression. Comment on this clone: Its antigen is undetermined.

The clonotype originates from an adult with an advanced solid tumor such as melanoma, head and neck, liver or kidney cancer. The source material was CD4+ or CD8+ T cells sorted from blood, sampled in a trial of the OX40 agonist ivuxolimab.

The DNA for the CDR3 is TGTGCCAGCTCACCACAAGGGTATGGCTATGGCTACACCTTC. Translating it yields CASSPQGYGYGYTF. The V and J genes are TRBV18 and TRBJ1-2; D gene uncertain. The CDR3 is made up of 14 amino acids. From germline, CDR1 is KGHSH and CDR2 LQKENI. Trimming pared 1 base from V and 4 bases from J, leaving 10 bases between.